Below are 7 T cell receptor beta chains sequenced from a single sample in a study of OX40 agonist ivuxolimab in advanced cancers. Sequencing used immunoSEQ multiplex PCR; TCRdb keeps in-frame clones, though not all of them. Counted here are 60,000 to 70,000 clones, roughly nine tenths occurring once; the ten biggest clones make up about 12%. This sample comprised CD4+ or CD8+ T cells sorted from blood, obtained in a trial of the OX40 agonist ivuxolimab. These receptors were taken from an adult with an advanced solid tumor such as melanoma, head and neck, liver or kidney cancer.

This rearrangement joins TRBV27 to TRBJ2-7, with 7 nucleotides matching TRBD1. The junction had 9 bases not matched to a gene; V was cut back by 5 bases and J by 5 bases. CDR3 length: 14 amino acids. Germline V gene lookup returns CDR1 MNHEY and CDR2 SMNVEV (reference sequence). Here the CDR3 reads CASSTRTGSHEQYF. The CDR3 DNA sequence: TGTGCCAGCAGTACTCGGACAGGCAGCCACGAGCAGTACTTC.

CDR3 coding DNA: TGTGCCAGCAGTTATAGGCGGGCCGGGGAGCTGTTTTTT. This codes for CASSYRRAGELFF. The genes are TRBV6-5 and TRBJ2-2, with TRBD2 as a possible D gene (5 bases). Trimming took 3 bases from V and 6 from J, leaving 8 bases between them. The germline V gene encodes CDR1 MNHEY and CDR2 SVGAGI. There are 13 residues in the CDR3.

In DNA, the CDR3 is TGTGCCAGCAGCAGCCCCGGGGGACGCAGCTACGAGCAGTACTTC. Translation gives CASSSPGGRSYEQYF. The V gene is TRBV7-9, the J gene TRBJ2-7, with D perhaps matching TRBD2 (6 bases). The length of the CDR3 is 15 residues. Trimming pared 5 bases from V and 3 bases from J, leaving 17 bases between. CDR1 SEHNR and CDR2 FQNEAQ come from the germline V gene (reference sequence).

This sequence joins TRBV27 and TRBJ2-3, with TRBD1 identical over 7 bases. Germline-derived CDR1 and CDR2 are MNHEY and SMNVEV (reference sequence). V lost 8 bases to trimming and J lost 0 bases; unmatched junction nucleotides: 5. The length of the CDR3 is 14 residues. CDR3 nucleotide sequence: TGTGCCAGCCGCGAGGGGGCTAGCACAGATACGCAGTATTTT. This codes for CASREGASTDTQYF.

The chain uses TRBV28 and TRBJ2-7, with D perhaps matching TRBD1 or TRBD2 (5 bases each). There are 12 residues in the CDR3. Germline-derived CDR1 and CDR2 are MDHEN and SYDVKM. V was pared by 5 bases and J by 6 bases, with 11 bases between. The CDR3 spells CASSRDGPEQYF. In DNA, the CDR3 is TGTGCCAGCAGTAGGGACGGGCCCGAGCAGTACTTC.

This clone occurred many times. This sequence joins TRBV7-9 and TRBJ2-3; unclear D gene. The CDR3 sequence is 15 residues long. The germline V gene has CDR1 SEHNR and CDR2 FQNEAQ (reference sequence). V lost 5 bases and J 4 bases, leaving 16 bases between the germline ends. The CDR3 protein is CASSPAAAGSDTQYF. Here the CDR3 DNA reads TGTGCCAGCAGCCCCGCCGCGGCAGGATCAGATACGCAGTATTTT.

This clone has a single count. The chain recombines TRBV19 with TRBJ2-7; weak D call: TRBD1 (6 bases). The V gene's germline CDR1 is LNHDA and CDR2 SQIVND (reference sequence). V was shortened by 1 base and J by 1 base, with 14 bases between the two germline ends. The CDR3 covers 16 residues. The CDR3 bases are TGTGCCAGTAGTATAGGTTTTGGCACAGGGTCCTACGAGCAGTACTTC. Its translation: CASSIGFGTGSYEQYF. Together with reference TRBV19 and TRBJ2-7, the CDR3 gives the full variable domain: DGGITQSPKYLFRKEGQNVTLSCEQNLNHDAMYWYRQDPGQGLRLIYYSQIVNDFQKGDIAEGYSVSREKKESFPLTVTSAQKNPTAFYLCASSIGFGTGSYEQYFGPGTRLTVT.